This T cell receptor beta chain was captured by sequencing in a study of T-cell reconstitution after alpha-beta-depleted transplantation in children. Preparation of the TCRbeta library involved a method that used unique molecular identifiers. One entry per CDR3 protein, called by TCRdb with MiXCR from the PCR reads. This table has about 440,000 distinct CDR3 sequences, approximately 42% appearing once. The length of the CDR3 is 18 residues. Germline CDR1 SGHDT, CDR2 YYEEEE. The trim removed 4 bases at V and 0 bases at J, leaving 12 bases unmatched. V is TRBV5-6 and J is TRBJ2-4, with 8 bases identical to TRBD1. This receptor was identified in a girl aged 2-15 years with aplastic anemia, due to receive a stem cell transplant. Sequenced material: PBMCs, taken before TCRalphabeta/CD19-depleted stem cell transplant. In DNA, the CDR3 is TGTGCCAGCAGCCTGATTAGACAGGGGAGGCTAGCCAAAAACATTCAGTACTTC. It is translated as CASSLIRQGRLAKNIQYF.